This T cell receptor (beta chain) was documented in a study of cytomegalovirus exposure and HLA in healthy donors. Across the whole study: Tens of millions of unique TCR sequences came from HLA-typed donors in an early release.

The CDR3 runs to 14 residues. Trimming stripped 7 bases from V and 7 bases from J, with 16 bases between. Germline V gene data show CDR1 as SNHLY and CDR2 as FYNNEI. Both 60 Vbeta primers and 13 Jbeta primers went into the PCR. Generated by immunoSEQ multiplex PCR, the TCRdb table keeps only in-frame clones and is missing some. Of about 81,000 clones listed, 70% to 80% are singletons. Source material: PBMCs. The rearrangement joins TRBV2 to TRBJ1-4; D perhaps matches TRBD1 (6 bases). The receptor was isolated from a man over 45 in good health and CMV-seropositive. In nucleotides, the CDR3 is TGTGCCAGCAATACGGACAGAGGGAGTGAAAAACTGTTTTTT. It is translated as CASNTDRGSEKLFF.